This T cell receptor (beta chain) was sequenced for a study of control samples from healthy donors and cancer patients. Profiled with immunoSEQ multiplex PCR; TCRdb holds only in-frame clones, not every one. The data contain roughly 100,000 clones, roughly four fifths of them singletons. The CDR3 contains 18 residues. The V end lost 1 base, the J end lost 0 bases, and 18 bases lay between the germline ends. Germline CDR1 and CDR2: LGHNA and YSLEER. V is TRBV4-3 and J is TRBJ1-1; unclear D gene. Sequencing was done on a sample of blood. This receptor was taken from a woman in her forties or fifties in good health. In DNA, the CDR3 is TGCGCCAGCAGCCAAGTGGGTTTTGGCTTGGCTCTGAACACTGAAGCTTTCTTT. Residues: CASSQVGFGLALNTEAFF.